The 6 T cell receptor beta chains presented below share a single source sample, sequenced in a study of blood T cell repertoires in COVID-19. Measured with immunoSEQ multiplex PCR; TCRdb has only the in-frame clones, and not every one. The sample has fewer than 40,000 clones, nearly 90% seen once. Sequenced material: peripheral blood. These receptors came from a man aged 60 to 75 with active COVID-19.

V is TRBV5-1 and J is TRBJ1-2; D might be TRBD1 (6 bases). CDR3 length: 15 amino acids. From germline, CDR1 is SGHRS and CDR2 YFSETQ. The V and J ends lost 4 bases and 6 bases respectively, with 19 bases between them. CDR3 sequence reads: CASSPRAGAVDGYTF. In nucleotides, the CDR3 is TGCGCCAGCAGCCCGCGGGCGGGGGCGGTCGATGGCTACACCTTC.

Here the CDR3 DNA reads TGCGCCAGCAGCCCGAGGGGACAAGTGAACACTGAAGCTTTCTTT. Translated, it gives CASSPRGQVNTEAFF. The chain joins TRBV5-1 to TRBJ1-1, with D perhaps matching TRBD1 (6 bases). Germline-derived CDR1 and CDR2 are SGHRS and YFSETQ. Trimming took off 4 bases at V and 0 bases at J, with 13 bases between the two ends. This CDR3 region has 15 residues.

The rearrangement uses TRBV20-1 and TRBJ2-5, with unresolved D. The V gene lost 7 bases and the J gene lost 2 bases, with 8 bases spanning the gap. The CDR3 covers 11 residues. Germline V gene lookup returns CDR1 DFQATT and CDR2 SNEGSKA (reference sequence). CDR3 DNA: TGCAGTGTCGCCTATCAAGAGACCCAGTACTTC. Protein: CSVAYQETQYF.

This clone was observed a single time. V usage is TRBV4-2 and J usage is TRBJ2-7; 12 bases agree with TRBD2. V lost 2 bases, J lost 2 bases, and 1 base stayed unmatched. Per germline, CDR1 LGHNA and CDR2 YNFKEQ. The CDR3 spans 15 residues. The CDR3 nucleotides read TGTGCCAGCAGCCAACGACTAGCGGGGGCCTACGAGCAGTACTTC. Protein: CASSQRLAGAYEQYF.

V and J are TRBV2 and TRBJ1-1; no reliable D call. This CDR3 region has 14 residues. Per the germline V gene, CDR1 is SNHLY and CDR2 is FYNNEI. The germline V and J ends were trimmed by 0 bases and 11 bases, with 16 bases remaining between them. The CDR3 region is CASSEAFQSGFAFF. CDR3 sequence (DNA): TGTGCCAGCAGTGAAGCCTTCCAATCAGGCTTCGCTTTCTTT.

The chain recombines TRBV28 with TRBJ2-4; 7 bases are shared with TRBD2. J was trimmed by 5 bases and V by 5 bases; bases with no gene match: 6. Germline V gene sequence: CDR1 MDHEN, CDR2 SYDVKM. The CDR3 runs to 14 residues. CDR3 nucleotides: TGTGCCAGCAGTCCGGGGACTAACCAAAACATTCAGTACTTC. This sequence encodes CASSPGTNQNIQYF.